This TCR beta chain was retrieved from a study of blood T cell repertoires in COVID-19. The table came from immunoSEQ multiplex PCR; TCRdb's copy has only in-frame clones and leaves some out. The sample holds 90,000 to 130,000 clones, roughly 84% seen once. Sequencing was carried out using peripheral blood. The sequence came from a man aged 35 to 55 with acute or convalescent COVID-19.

Written as DNA, the CDR3 is TGCGCCAGCAGTGCACTAGCGGGGGCCTCGGATACGCAGTATTTT. It specifies CASSALAGASDTQYF. V is TRBV10-1 and J is TRBJ2-3; TRBD2 matches at 11 bases. Germline V gene lookup returns CDR1 WNHNN and CDR2 SYGVQD (reference sequence). Trimming removed 4 bases from V and 6 bases from J; junction bases left unmatched: 6. The CDR3 runs to 15 residues.